This TCR beta chain was found in a study of blood T cells in healthy people across ages. V was trimmed by 4 bases and J by 10 bases, leaving 14 bases between them. CDR1 is DFQATT and CDR2 is SNEGSKA in the germline V gene (reference sequence). The CDR3 is 13 amino acids. The authors ran a second PCR of roughly 6 to 11 cycles using a sample-barcoded 5' primer and a J-beta primer mix. TCRdb re-called the 5' RACE reads with MiXCR, one entry per CDR3 protein. Of approximately 790,000 distinct CDR3 sequences detected, around 62% appear once; the ten largest clones hold around a quarter. This TCR was sampled from a man aged 25-45 years in good health. This chain links TRBV20-1 with TRBJ1-6; the D gene is possibly TRBD1 (5 bases). Sequenced input: blood. CDR3 sequence reads: CSATGRSASPLHF. The CDR3 DNA is TGCAGTGCTACAGGGAGGTCGGCATCACCCCTCCACTTT.